The 21 T cell receptor beta chains reported below all come from one sample, sequenced in a study of shared clonotypes between healthy human individuals (dated by TCRdb to 2020 to 2021). The protocol used for the library was the immunoSEQ multiplex PCR assay. Drawn from immuneACCESS, this table holds only the in-frame rearrangements with V and J called that TCRdb kept. Clones are partly lost; checked studies trace under half to an unresolved V gene and leave the rest unexplained. The sample table contains roughly 640,000 clones; only one count was recorded for approximately 79% of them. Clones ranked in the top ten supply about 1.7% of the sample. The specimen sequenced was memory CD4+ T cells sorted from blood. The sample's cell subset or site label is to be understood as: CD45RA-negative fraction. Receptors originate from a woman between 25 and 40 years old in good health.

The genes are TRBV7-9 and TRBJ2-1; 14 nucleotides align to TRBD2. The CDR3 has 15 amino acids. Looked up from germline, CDR1 is SEHNR and CDR2 is FQNEAQ (reference sequence). V trimming: 5 bases; J trimming: 9 bases; junction bases outside the gene matches: 6. This CDR3 is CASSLGTSGGFEQFF. CDR3 nucleotide sequence: TGTGCCAGCAGCCTCGGGACTAGCGGGGGTTTTGAGCAGTTCTTC. The variable domain in full, with the rest retrieved from reference TRBV7-9 and TRBJ2-1, is DTGVSQNPRHKITKRGQNVTFRCDPISEHNRLYWYRQTLGQGPEFLTYFQNEAQLEKSRLLSDRFSAERPKGSFSTLEIQRTEQGDSAMYLCASSLGTSGGFEQFFGPGTRLTVL.

CDR3: CASRTGQGYEQYF. CDR3 in DNA: TGTGCCAGCAGGACGGGACAGGGCTACGAGCAGTACTTC. The rearrangement links TRBV6-5 to TRBJ2-5; the match to TRBD1 covers 9 bases. The J call could be wrong; TRBJ2-7 is a better fit for the DNA end. CDR3 size: 13 residues. From germline, CDR1 is MNHEY and CDR2 SVGAGI.

This chain joins TRBV7-2 and TRBJ2-4, with D perhaps matching TRBD1 (5 bases). Trimming removed 5 bases at V and 0 bases at J, with 11 bases between. The germline gives CDR1 SGHTA, CDR2 FQGNSA. The CDR3 is 15 residues long. The CDR3 sequence: CASSPDILAKNIQYF. CDR3 sequence (DNA): TGTGCCAGCAGCCCGGACATACTAGCCAAAAACATTCAGTACTTC.

This clone was detected only once. In nucleotides, the CDR3 is TGTGCCAGCAGTCAAGAGGTAGCGGGGAACACCGGGGAGCTGTTTTTT. Residues: CASSQEVAGNTGELFF. The chain couples TRBV7-6 to TRBJ2-2; 7 bases match TRBD2. The V gene's germline CDR1 is SGHVS and CDR2 FNYEAQ. Germline trimming cut 6 bases from V and 1 base from J; bases unmatched to any gene: 8. CDR3 length: 16 residues.

Turning to this clone: This sample also contains other DNA sequences that code for the same CDR3. The V call is TRBV4-2, the J call TRBJ2-5; D is uncertain. The CDR3 is 13 residues long. Germline lookup yields CDR1 LGHNA and CDR2 YNFKEQ. V was shortened by 1 base and J by 4 bases, with 7 bases between the two germline ends. The CDR3 spells CASSQGQRETQYF. CDR3 nucleotide sequence: TGTGCCAGCAGCCAAGGCCAGAGAGAGACCCAGTACTTC.

The chain links TRBV5-6 to TRBJ1-2; D remains unclear. The CDR3 spans 14 residues. V was shortened by 1 base and J by 8 bases, with 15 bases between the two germline ends. CDR1 is SGHDT, CDR2 YYEEEE, per germline. DNA of the CDR3: TGTGCCAGCAGCTTGCGGCGCTATACGGGGGGCTACACCTTC. It translates to CASSLRRYTGGYTF.

CDR3: CASSSREGNTGELFF. In DNA, the CDR3 is TGTGCCAGCAGCTCGAGGGAGGGGAACACCGGGGAGCTGTTTTTT. The V call is TRBV7-9, the J call TRBJ2-2; 7 bases fit TRBD2. This CDR3 is built from 15 residues. The V gene end was trimmed by 4 bases and the J gene end by 1 base; junction bases not matched to a gene: 3. Germline V CDR1 and CDR2: SEHNR, FQNEAQ (reference sequence).

The rearrangement joins TRBV4-1 to TRBJ1-5; 7 positions agree with TRBD1. The CDR3 totals 16 residues. The junction had 9 bases not matched to a gene; V was cut back by 4 bases and J by 3 bases. Germline lookup yields CDR1 MGHRA and CDR2 YSYEKL. The CDR3 sequence: CASSREGTANNQPQHF. CDR3 in DNA: TGCGCCAGCAGCCGAGAGGGGACAGCAAACAATCAGCCCCAGCATTTT.

The rearrangement uses TRBV5-4 and TRBJ2-7; 8 bases are shared with TRBD2. Germline loops: CDR1 SGHNT, CDR2 YYREEE (reference sequence). The CDR3 is made up of 16 amino acids. J lost 2 bases, V lost 0 bases, and 7 bases had no gene match. This CDR3 reads CASSLAGGGGTYEQYF. DNA of the CDR3: TGTGCCAGCAGCTTGGCCGGGGGGGGAGGAACCTACGAGCAGTACTTC.

J is TRBJ2-5 and V is TRBV6-1; 7 nucleotides align to TRBD1. The CDR3 sequence is 17 residues long. Germline trimming cut 3 bases from V and 5 bases from J; bases unmatched to any gene: 15. From germline, CDR1 is MNHNS and CDR2 SASEGT. The CDR3 DNA sequence: TGTGCCAGCAGTGAGGCTCCGGGACAGACCCCTCGGGAGACCCAGTACTTC. Translation: CASSEAPGQTPRETQYF.

The chain couples TRBV6-5 to TRBJ2-1; 12 positions agree with TRBD2. Germline values: CDR1 MNHEY, CDR2 SVGAGI. CDR3 size: 15 residues. Losses at the gene ends were 2 bases for V and 9 bases for J; bases not matched to a gene: 5. The CDR3 is CASSYATSGSFEQFF. The CDR3 DNA reads as TGTGCCAGCAGTTACGCGACTAGCGGGAGCTTTGAGCAGTTCTTC.

The chain has TRBV30 and TRBJ1-2, with a possible D match to TRBD1 (6 bases). This CDR3 comprises 13 residues. Trimming took off 3 bases at V and 4 bases at J, with 12 bases between the two ends. The V gene's germline CDR1 is GTSNPN and CDR2 SVGIG (reference sequence). CDR3 protein: CAWRFPGAYGYTF. The CDR3 DNA follows: TGTGCCTGGAGGTTCCCGGGGGCCTATGGCTACACCTTC.

The chain recombines TRBV14 with TRBJ2-1; D is perhaps TRBD2 (6 bases). The V end lost 0 bases, the J end lost 6 bases, and 15 bases lay between the germline ends. CDR1 and CDR2 (germline): SGHDN, FVKESK. The CDR3 sequence is 16 residues long. The DNA for the CDR3 is TGTGCCAGCAGCCAAGAACACAAACGGAGGGGCAATGAGCAGTTCTTC. Translated: CASSQEHKRRGNEQFF. Full variable domain (missing parts from reference TRBV14 and TRBJ2-1): EAGVTQFPSHSVIEKGQTVTLRCDPISGHDNLYWYRRVMGKEIKFLLHFVKESKQDESGMPNNRFLAERTGGTYSTLKVQPAELEDSGVYFCASSQEHKRRGNEQFFGPGTRLTVL.

The chain carries TRBV10-3 and TRBJ2-7; 9 nucleotides match TRBD1. V dropped 6 bases and J dropped 0; count of bases not matched to a gene: 6. Germline loops: CDR1 ENHRY, CDR2 SYGVKD. The CDR3 contains 15 residues. The CDR3 is CAIRRGTGSSYEQYF. CDR3 in DNA: TGTGCCATCAGAAGGGGGACAGGGAGCTCCTACGAGCAGTACTTC.

Only a few counts were recorded for this clone. This chain connects TRBV27 to TRBJ2-1, with 8 bases fitting TRBD2. CDR1 and CDR2 from the germline V gene are MNHEY and SMNVEV (reference sequence). CDR3 size: 15 residues. V lost 6 bases and J lost 5; bases outside the gene matches: 9. The DNA for the CDR3 is TGTGCCAGCAGGCCAGGTCAGCGGGGGAACAATGAGCAGTTCTTC. Translated, it gives CASRPGQRGNNEQFF.

This chain connects TRBV29-1 to TRBJ1-2; D possibly corresponds to TRBD1 (5 bases). There are 16 residues in the CDR3. V was cut by 4 bases and J by 1 base, with 19 bases left in between. Per the germline V gene, CDR1 is SQVTM and CDR2 is ANQGSEA. CDR3 sequence: CSVAGGQGFDNYGYTF. The CDR3 DNA reads TGCAGCGTTGCAGGTGGGCAGGGTTTCGATAACTATGGCTACACCTTC.

The chain joins TRBV18 to TRBJ1-5; a weak D match, TRBD1 (5 bases). V lost 6 bases and J lost 4, with 13 bases in between. CDR3 length equals 14 residues. Germline V lookup: CDR1 KGHSH, CDR2 LQKENI. The DNA for the CDR3 is TGTGCCAGCTCGGGGCCGGGGGGGAATCAGCCCCAGCATTTT. Its protein product is CASSGPGGNQPQHF.

The chain couples TRBV5-4 to TRBJ1-2; D remains unclear. The germline CDR1 and CDR2 sequences are SGHNT and YYREEE (reference sequence). The CDR3 runs 13 residues. V was shortened by 0 bases and J by 2 bases, with 5 bases between the two germline ends. This CDR3 reads CASSLAGNYGYTF. For the CDR3, the DNA is TGTGCCAGCAGCTTGGCGGGGAACTATGGCTACACCTTC.

Remarks on this clone: The sample holds other DNA sequences that translate to the same CDR3. V usage is TRBV5-1 and J usage is TRBJ1-4; D gene uncertain. CDR3 length: 15 amino acids. The V end lost 1 base, the J end lost 4 bases, and 11 bases lay between the germline ends. Germline values: CDR1 SGHRS, CDR2 YFSETQ. The CDR3 DNA reads as TGCGCCAGCAGCTTGCCCCAGGACGGTAATGAAAAACTGTTTTTT. It encodes CASSLPQDGNEKLFF.

The chain employs TRBV6-5 and TRBJ2-1; D remains ambiguous. The CDR3 is 12 residues long. Germline CDR1 is MNHEY and CDR2 is SVGAGI. The V end was cut by 2 bases, the J end by 7 bases, with 6 bases between. CDR3 sequence reads: CASSYGSNEQFF. The DNA of the CDR3 is TGTGCCAGCAGTTACGGGTCGAATGAGCAGTTCTTC.

V usage is TRBV19 and J usage is TRBJ1-5, with 9 bases fitting TRBD1. The CDR3 totals 15 residues. Looked up from germline, CDR1 is LNHDA and CDR2 is SQIVND (reference sequence). The V gene end was trimmed by 6 bases and the J gene end by 1 base; junction bases not matched to a gene: 4. For the CDR3, the DNA is TGTGCCAGTAGGAGACAGGGGGGAAGCAATCAGCCCCAGCATTTT. Protein product: CASRRQGGSNQPQHF.